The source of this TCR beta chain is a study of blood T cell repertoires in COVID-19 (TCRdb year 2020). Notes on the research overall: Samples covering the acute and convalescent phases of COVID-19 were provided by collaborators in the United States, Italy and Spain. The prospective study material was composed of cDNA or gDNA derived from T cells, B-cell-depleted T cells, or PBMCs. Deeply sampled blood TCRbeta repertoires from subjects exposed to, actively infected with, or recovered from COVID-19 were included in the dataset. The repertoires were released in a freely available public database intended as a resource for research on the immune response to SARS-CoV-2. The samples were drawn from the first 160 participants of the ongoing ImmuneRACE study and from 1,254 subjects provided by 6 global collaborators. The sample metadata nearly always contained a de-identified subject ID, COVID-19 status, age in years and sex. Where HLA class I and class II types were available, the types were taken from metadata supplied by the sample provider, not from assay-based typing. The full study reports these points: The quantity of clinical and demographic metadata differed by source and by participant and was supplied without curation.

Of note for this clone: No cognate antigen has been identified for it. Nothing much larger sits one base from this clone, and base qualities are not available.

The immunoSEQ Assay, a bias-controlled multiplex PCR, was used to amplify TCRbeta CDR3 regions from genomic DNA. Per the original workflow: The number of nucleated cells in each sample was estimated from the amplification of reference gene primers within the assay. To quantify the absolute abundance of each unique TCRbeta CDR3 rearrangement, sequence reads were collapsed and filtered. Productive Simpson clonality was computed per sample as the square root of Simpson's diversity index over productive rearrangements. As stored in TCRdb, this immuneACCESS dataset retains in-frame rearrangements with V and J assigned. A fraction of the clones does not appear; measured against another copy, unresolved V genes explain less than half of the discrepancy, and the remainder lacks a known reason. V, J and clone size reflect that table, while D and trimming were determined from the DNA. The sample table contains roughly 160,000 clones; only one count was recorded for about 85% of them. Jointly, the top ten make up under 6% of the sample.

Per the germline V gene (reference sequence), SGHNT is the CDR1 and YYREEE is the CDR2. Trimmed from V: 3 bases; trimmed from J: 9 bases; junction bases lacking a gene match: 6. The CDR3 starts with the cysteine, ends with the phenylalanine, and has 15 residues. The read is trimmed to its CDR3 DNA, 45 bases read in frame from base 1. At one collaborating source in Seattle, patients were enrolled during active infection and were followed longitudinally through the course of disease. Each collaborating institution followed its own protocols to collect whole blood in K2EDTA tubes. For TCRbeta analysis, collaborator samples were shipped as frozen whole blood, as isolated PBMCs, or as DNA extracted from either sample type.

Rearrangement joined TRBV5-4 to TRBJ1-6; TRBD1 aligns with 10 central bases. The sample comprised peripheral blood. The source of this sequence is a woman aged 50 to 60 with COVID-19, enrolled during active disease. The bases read TGTGCCAGCAGCTCATGGACAGGGGGGAGTTCACCCCTCCACTTT. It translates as CASSSWTGGSSPLHF.